Listed below are T cell receptor beta chains from one sample, sequenced in a study of tumor and adjacent non-tumor tissue in lung cancer. A single record per CDR3 protein comes from TCRdb applying MiXCR to the multiplex PCR reads. The sample holds more than 45,000 distinct CDR3 sequences; 55% to 65% are singletons and the top ten take about 30%. The source material was distant non-tumor lung tissue. All receptors derive from a woman between 65 and 79 years old with non-small cell lung cancer. CDR3s include the opening cysteine and the closing phenylalanine or tryptophan. Each record gives: D gene, V gene, clone size, J gene, CDR3 protein, CDR3 DNA. D genes are given only for firm matches. Size tells how often a clone was seen (once, few, many) or the class of an expanded clone, and some rows leave it out.

D gene: TRBD1; V gene: TRBV12-3/TRBV12-4; clone size: many; J gene: TRBJ1-1; CDR3 protein: CASSHRQGSNTEAFF; CDR3 DNA: TGTGCCAGCAGCCACCGACAGGGGTCGAACACTGAAGCTTTCTTT
D gene: TRBD2; V gene: TRBV4-2; clone size: -; J gene: TRBJ2-2; CDR3 protein: CASSQDWATNSGELFF; CDR3 DNA: TGTGCCAGCAGCCAAGATTGGGCCACGAACAGCGGGGAACTATTTTTT
D gene: -; V gene: TRBV20-1; clone size: -; J gene: TRBJ2-1; CDR3 protein: CSARDGRVVGAAERFF; CDR3 DNA: TGCAGTGCTAGAGATGGACGGGTAGTGGGAGCCGCTGAGCGGTTCTTC
D gene: -; V gene: TRBV6-5; clone size: few; J gene: TRBJ1-1; CDR3 protein: CASRSPTAGADAFF; CDR3 DNA: TGTGCCAGTAGATCCCCCACAGCGGGAGCTGATGCTTTCTTT
D gene: TRBD2; V gene: TRBV10-1; clone size: -; J gene: TRBJ2-3; CDR3 protein: CASSPGLAGSVVDTQYF; CDR3 DNA: TGTGCCAGCAGCCCCGGACTAGCGGGATCGGTAGTGGATACGCAGTATTTT
D gene: -; V gene: TRBV6-1; clone size: -; J gene: TRBJ2-5; CDR3 protein: CASNHGDVETRYF; CDR3 DNA: TGTGCCAGCAACCACGGGGACGTGGAGACCCGGTACTTC
D gene: -; V gene: TRBV5-1; clone size: -; J gene: TRBJ2-1; CDR3 protein: CASRSQGISNEQFF; CDR3 DNA: TGCGCCAGCAGGAGCCAGGGAATTAGCAATGAGCAGTTCTTC
D gene: -; V gene: TRBV12-3/TRBV12-4; clone size: many; J gene: TRBJ2-1; CDR3 protein: CASSLSGLRGNAQFF; CDR3 DNA: TGTGCCAGCAGTTTAAGCGGTCTCCGGGGCAATGCGCAGTTCTTC
D gene: -; V gene: TRBV12-3/TRBV12-4; clone size: -; J gene: TRBJ2-7; CDR3 protein: CASSPRTDAYKRYF; CDR3 DNA: TGTGCCAGCAGTCCTAGGACTGACGCCTACAAGCGGTACTTC
D gene: TRBD2; V gene: TRBV12-3/TRBV12-4; clone size: many; J gene: TRBJ2-7; CDR3 protein: CASSPPTRTSAEQYF; CDR3 DNA: TGTGCCAGCAGTCCGCCCACTCGAACTAGCGCCGAGCAGTACTTC
D gene: -; V gene: TRBV12-3/TRBV12-4; clone size: many; J gene: TRBJ2-2; CDR3 protein: CASSSRAGGNTGELFF; CDR3 DNA: TGTGCCAGCAGTTCCCGGGCCGGAGGAAACACCGGGGAGCTGTTTTTT
D gene: -; V gene: TRBV28; clone size: -; J gene: TRBJ2-3; CDR3 protein: CVSSRSGGTDTQYF; CDR3 DNA: TGTGTCAGCAGCCGTTCGGGTGGGACAGATACGCAGTATTTT
D gene: -; V gene: TRBV6-5; clone size: -; J gene: TRBJ2-1; CDR3 protein: CASSPGAGRYEQFF; CDR3 DNA: TGCGCCAGCAGCCCTGGGGCGGGCAGGTATGAGCAGTTCTTC
D gene: TRBD1; V gene: TRBV5-1; clone size: -; J gene: TRBJ1-1; CDR3 protein: CTSSLRGPSTEAFF; CDR3 DNA: TGCACCAGCAGCTTGAGGGGGCCCAGTACTGAAGCTTTCTTT
D gene: TRBD1; V gene: TRBV29-1; clone size: -; J gene: TRBJ2-3; CDR3 protein: CSVAAGGFNTDTQYF; CDR3 DNA: TGCAGCGTTGCGGCAGGGGGCTTTAACACAGATACGCAGTATTTT
D gene: -; V gene: TRBV19; clone size: -; J gene: TRBJ1-2; CDR3 protein: CASAIVQGLIPGYTF; CDR3 DNA: TGTGCCAGTGCTATAGTTCAGGGACTGATTCCTGGCTACACCTTC
D gene: TRBD1; V gene: TRBV11-2; clone size: -; J gene: TRBJ2-3; CDR3 protein: CASSIQGADTQYF; CDR3 DNA: TGTGCCAGCAGCATTCAGGGGGCAGATACACAGTATTTT